Listed here are 20 T cell receptor beta chains from one sample, sequenced in a study of a mutant IDH1 vaccine in newly diagnosed glioma. The time point is: baseline, week 1 (first vaccination visit). Treatment meaning: pre-vaccination baseline after standard-of-care therapy. Sequencing used immunoSEQ multiplex PCR; TCRdb keeps in-frame clones, though not all of them. The sample includes about 67,000 clones, around 80% of them seen just once. The source was peripheral blood mononuclear cells (PBMCs), collected from a glioma patient treated with radiotherapy, temozolomide or both. The receptors originated from a woman aged 18-35 years with glioma. Some clones in this sample may be carry-over from other donors' samples.

The sample holds one count of this clone. The genes are TRBV4-3 and TRBJ1-4, with a tentative D call TRBD1 (5 bases). CDR1 is LGHNA and CDR2 is YSLEER in the germline V gene. The CDR3 length is 14 residues. With 0 bases removed from V and 10 bases from J, the gap between germline ends came to 12 bases. This CDR3 is CASSQEGGVGKLFF. The CDR3 DNA sequence: TGCGCCAGCAGCCAAGAGGGGGGGGTAGGAAAACTGTTTTTT.

This sequence joins TRBV7-2 and TRBJ2-5, with a weak D call TRBD2 (7 bases). V was clipped by 1 base and J by 4 bases, with 10 bases between them. Germline V gene sequence: CDR1 SGHTA, CDR2 FQGNSA. The CDR3 spans 14 residues. The CDR3 coding sequence is TGTGCCAGCAGCTTAGGAGGGGGGGCAGAGACCCAGTACTTC. Translated, it gives CASSLGGGAETQYF.

The V call is TRBV5-1, the J call TRBJ2-7; the D gene is possibly TRBD1 (6 bases). The CDR3 is made up of 16 amino acids. V lost 0 bases, J lost 0 bases, and 13 bases lay in between. Germline values: CDR1 SGHRS, CDR2 YFSETQ. The CDR3 spells CASSLGRGRGSYEQYF. The CDR3 DNA follows: TGCGCCAGCAGCTTGGGCAGGGGAAGAGGCTCCTACGAGCAGTACTTC.

The genes are TRBV19 and TRBJ2-7; the match to TRBD1 covers 7 bases. Trimming cost V 3 bases and J 4 bases; bases outside gene matches: 3. Germline V lookup: CDR1 LNHDA, CDR2 SQIVND (reference sequence). There are 13 residues in the CDR3. CDR3 nucleotide sequence: TGTGCCAGTAGTATCAGACAGGGATACGAGCAGTACTTC. Protein: CASSIRQGYEQYF.

The chain employs TRBV10-1 and TRBJ2-5, with D possibly being TRBD2 (5 bases). Trimming shortened V by 5 bases and J by 5 bases, and 9 bases separated the two germline ends. The germline V gene encodes CDR1 WNHNN and CDR2 SYGVQD (reference sequence). The CDR3 consists of 12 residues. The CDR3 DNA is TGCGCCAGCAGTTCGCAGCGGGAGACCCAGTACTTC. The encoded protein is CASSSQRETQYF.

This CDR3 is CASSHRQAGEKLFF. Written as DNA, the CDR3 is TGCGCCAGCAGCCACAGGCAGGCGGGTGAAAAACTGTTTTTT. The gene calls are TRBV4-1 and TRBJ1-4; D is unclear. This CDR3 is built from 14 residues. In germline, CDR1 is MGHRA, CDR2 YSYEKL. V was trimmed by 3 bases and J by 7 bases, leaving 12 bases between them.

The rearrangement uses TRBV5-6 and TRBJ2-3, with 11 positions matching TRBD2. The CDR3 totals 14 residues. With V trimmed by 2 bases and J by 6 bases, 2 bases remained unmatched. Germline assignment: CDR1 SGHDT and CDR2 YYEEEE. The CDR3: CASSFPSGRDTQYF. In DNA, the CDR3 is TGTGCCAGCAGCTTCCCTAGCGGGAGGGATACGCAGTATTTT.

The chain carries TRBV6-1 and TRBJ2-2; D is possibly TRBD2 (6 bases). CDR3 size: 15 residues. V gave up 2 bases and J gave up 5 bases, with 12 bases separating them. The V gene's germline CDR1 is MNHNS and CDR2 SASEGT. CDR3 DNA: TGTGCCAGCAGTGAAAGTAGGAGGGCAACCGGGGAGCTGTTTTTT. It specifies CASSESRRATGELFF.

The chain carries TRBV2 and TRBJ2-7; 10 bases align to TRBD2. This CDR3 has 15 amino acids. Germline loops: CDR1 SNHLY, CDR2 FYNNEI. With V trimmed by 7 bases and J by 3 bases, 9 bases remained unmatched. The CDR3 coding sequence is TGTGCCAGCACCGCAAGCGGGGGGGCCGTCTACGAGCAGTACTTC. Translation gives CASTASGGAVYEQYF.

The V gene is TRBV6-4, the J gene TRBJ2-6; D is tentatively TRBD1 or TRBD2 (6 bases each). Trimming took off 2 bases at V and 2 bases at J, with 7 bases between the two ends. The length of the CDR3 is 15 residues. The germline V gene has CDR1 MRHNA and CDR2 SNTAGT. The CDR3 DNA follows: TGTGCCAGCAGTGACAGGGGGGCTGGGGCCAACGTCCTGACTTTC. Encoded protein: CASSDRGAGANVLTF.

V usage is TRBV10-3 and J usage is TRBJ2-7; unclear D gene. The CDR3 runs 15 residues. Germline assignment: CDR1 ENHRY and CDR2 SYGVKD. V was trimmed by 6 bases and J by 2 bases, leaving 17 bases between them. CDR3 bases: TGTGCCATCAGCGAACCCCGCCAGCGCGCCTACGAGCAGTACTTC. Residues: CAISEPRQRAYEQYF.

This clone was observed once. V gene TRBV15 combines with J gene TRBJ2-5; no definite D call. CDR1 and CDR2 from the germline V gene are LNHNV and YYDKDF (reference sequence). Trimming took 0 bases from V and 1 from J, leaving 3 bases between them. This CDR3 has 13 residues. The CDR3 loop is CATSRDPQETQYF. The CDR3 DNA reads TGTGCCACCAGCAGAGATCCCCAAGAGACCCAGTACTTC. Combining the CDR3 with reference TRBV15 and TRBJ2-5 gives the whole variable domain DAMVIQNPRYQVTQFGKPVTLSCSQTLNHNVMYWYQQKSSQAPKLLFHYYDKDFNNEADTPDNFQSRRPNTSFCFLDIRSPGLGDTAMYLCATSRDPQETQYFGPGTRLLVL.

The genes are TRBV6-6 and TRBJ2-7, with D hard to call. From germline, CDR1 is MNHNY and CDR2 SVGAGI (reference sequence). CDR3 length: 15 residues. Trimming removed 0 bases at V and 0 bases at J, with 9 bases between. The CDR3 DNA reads as TGTGCCAGCAGTTACTCGACTCTGGGCTCCTACGAGCAGTACTTC. This sequence encodes CASSYSTLGSYEQYF.

This clone was counted a single time. V usage is TRBV7-2 and J usage is TRBJ1-1; tentatively, D is TRBD1 (6 bases). V was trimmed by 2 bases and J by 0 bases, leaving 10 bases between them. The CDR3 runs to 15 residues. Germline V lookup: CDR1 SGHTA, CDR2 FQGNSA. Here the CDR3 DNA reads TGTGCCAGCAGCTTACATACAGGGCTGAACACTGAAGCTTTCTTT. Encoded protein: CASSLHTGLNTEAFF. Looking up the rest from reference TRBV7-2 and TRBJ1-1 gives the full variable domain: GAGVSQSPSNKVTEKGKDVELRCDPISGHTALYWYRQSLGQGLEFLIYFQGNSAPDKSGLPSDRFSAERTGGSVSTLTIQRTQQEDSAVYLCASSLHTGLNTEAFFGQGTRLTVV.

The chain is built from TRBV27 and TRBJ1-1, with D possibly TRBD1 on 6 matching bases. This CDR3 is 14 amino acids long. CDR1 is MNHEY, CDR2 SMNVEV, per germline (reference sequence). Deletions cut 5 bases from V and 7 bases from J, with 17 bases between. The CDR3 DNA is TGTGCCAGCAGTCCTACCCAGGGGTGGAATGAAGCTTTCTTT. The encoded protein is CASSPTQGWNEAFF.

The J gene is TRBJ2-2, the V gene TRBV5-4; D is ambiguous. The CDR3 covers 12 residues. Deletions cut 3 bases from V and 5 bases from J, with 5 bases between. Germline V gene sequence: CDR1 SGHNT, CDR2 YYREEE (reference sequence). CDR3 nucleotides: TGTGCCAGCAGCTCACTGACCGGGGAGCTGTTTTTT. Translating gives CASSSLTGELFF. The whole variable domain, remainder taken from reference TRBV5-4 and TRBJ2-2, is ETGVTQSPTHLIKTRGQQVTLRCSSQSGHNTVSWYQQALGQGPQFIFQYYREEENGRGNFPPRFSGLQFPNYSSELNVNALELDDSALYLCASSSLTGELFFGEGSRLTVL.

The V and J genes are TRBV4-1 and TRBJ2-2; D remains ambiguous. Germline values: CDR1 MGHRA, CDR2 YSYEKL. Trimming pared 6 bases from V and 1 base from J, leaving 9 bases between. The CDR3 spans 14 residues. The CDR3 sequence: CASSYSENTGELFF. CDR3 in DNA: TGCGCCAGCAGTTACAGCGAGAACACCGGGGAGCTGTTTTTT.

The chain joins TRBV2 to TRBJ2-7; D is perhaps TRBD1 (6 bases). CDR1 and CDR2 (germline): SNHLY, FYNNEI. The V end was cut by 3 bases, the J end by 0 bases, with 9 bases between. The CDR3 is 14 residues long. This chain's CDR3 is CASSDDRISYEQYF. In DNA form, the CDR3 reads TGTGCCAGCAGTGACGACAGGATCTCCTACGAGCAGTACTTC.

This clone was seen once. This rearrangement joins TRBV5-1 to TRBJ2-5, with D possibly TRBD2 on 6 matching bases. Trimming took off 4 bases at V and 5 bases at J, with 18 bases between the two ends. The CDR3 extends over 15 amino acids. Germline CDR1 and CDR2: SGHRS and YFSETQ. The CDR3 spells CASSPRGGVRETQYF. In DNA, the CDR3 is TGCGCCAGCAGCCCGAGGGGCGGGGTTCGGGAGACCCAGTACTTC.

V usage is TRBV27 and J usage is TRBJ1-2; tentatively, D is TRBD1 (6 bases). CDR3 length: 14 residues. Germline V CDR1 and CDR2: MNHEY, SMNVEV (reference sequence). Trimming pared 5 bases from V and 0 bases from J, leaving 10 bases between. CDR3 bases: TGTGCCAGCAGTCAACAGGGAACTAACTATGGCTACACCTTC. As protein: CASSQQGTNYGYTF.